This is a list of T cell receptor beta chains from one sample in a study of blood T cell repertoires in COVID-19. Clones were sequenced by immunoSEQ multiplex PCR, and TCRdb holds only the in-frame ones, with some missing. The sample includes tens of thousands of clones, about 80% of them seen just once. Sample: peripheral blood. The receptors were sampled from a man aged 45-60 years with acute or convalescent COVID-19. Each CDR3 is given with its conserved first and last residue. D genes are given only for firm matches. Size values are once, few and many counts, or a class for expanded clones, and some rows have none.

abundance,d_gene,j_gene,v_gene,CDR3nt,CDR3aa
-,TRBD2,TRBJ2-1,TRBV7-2,TGTGCCAGCAGCTTAGCCTCGACTAGCGGGTCCTACAATGAGCAGTTCTTC,CASSLASTSGSYNEQFF
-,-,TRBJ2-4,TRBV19,TGTGCCAGTAGTCTCCTCGAGGGAACCAAAAACATTCAGTACTTC,CASSLLEGTKNIQYF
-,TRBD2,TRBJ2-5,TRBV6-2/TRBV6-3,TGTGCCAGCAGTTATCGACTAGCGGGTCCGGGTGGGACCCAGTACTTC,CASSYRLAGPGGTQYF
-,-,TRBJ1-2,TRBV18,TGTGCCAGCTCACCTAAAGCGTTAGCTAACTATGGCTACACCTTC,CASSPKALANYGYTF
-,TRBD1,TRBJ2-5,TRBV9,TGTGCCAGCAGCGCCCGGGACAGGGGGATCGAGACCCAGTACTTC,CASSARDRGIETQYF
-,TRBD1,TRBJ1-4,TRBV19,TGTGCCAGTAGAAGAACCGGGACAGGGGGTGAAAAACTGTTTTTT,CASRRTGTGGEKLFF
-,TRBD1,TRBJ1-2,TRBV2,TGTGCCAGCCGGGACAGGCTCCCTGGGGGCTACACCTTC,CASRDRLPGGYTF
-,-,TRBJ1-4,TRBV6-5,TGTGCCAGCACCTACCATGAAAAACTGTTTTTT,CASTYHEKLFF
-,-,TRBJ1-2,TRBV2,TGTGCCAGCAGAGACGCCGGGAATAACTATGGCTACACCTTC,CASRDAGNNYGYTF
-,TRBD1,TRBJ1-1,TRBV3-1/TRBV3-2,TGTGCCAGCAGTCGAAGGTTCACAGGGGAAGGTGAAGCCACTGAAGCTTTCTTT,CASSRRFTGEGEATEAFF
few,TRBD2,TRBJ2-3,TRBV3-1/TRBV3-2,TGTGCCAGCAGCCAAGAGGCTAGCGGGGTAGATACGCAGTATTTT,CASSQEASGVDTQYF
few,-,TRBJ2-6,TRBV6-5,TGTGCCAGCAGTCGGGAGTCTGGGGCCAACGTCCTGACTTTC,CASSRESGANVLTF
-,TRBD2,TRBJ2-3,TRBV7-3,TGTGCCAGCAGCCCTATCCCTCGGCTAGCGGGAGGTGGGACGGATACGCAGTATTTT,CASSPIPRLAGGGTDTQYF
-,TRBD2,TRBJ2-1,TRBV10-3,TGTGCCATCAGTGACCCCGACGGGTCTAGCGGGATTGAGCAGTTCTTC,CAISDPDGSSGIEQFF
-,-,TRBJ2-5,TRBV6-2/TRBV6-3,TGTGCCAGCAGTTACAGCATTGACAGAGTGTCTTGGGAGACCCAGTACTTC,CASSYSIDRVSWETQYF
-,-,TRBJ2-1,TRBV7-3,TGTGCCAGCAGCCCAACGGGAACCTACAATGAGCAGTTCTTC,CASSPTGTYNEQFF
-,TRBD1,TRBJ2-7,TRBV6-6,TGTGCCAGCAGTTCCCAGGGGGACGAGCAGTACTTC,CASSSQGDEQYF
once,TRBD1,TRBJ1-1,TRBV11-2,TGTGCCAGCAGCCGACGGGACAGGGCGTCTGAAGCTTTCTTT,CASSRRDRASEAFF
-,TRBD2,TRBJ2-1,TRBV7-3,TGTGCCAGCAGCCCTCGCCCAGCGGGAGAACCCTACAATGAGCAGTTCTTC,CASSPRPAGEPYNEQFF
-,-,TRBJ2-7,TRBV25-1,TGTGCCAGCAGCGCCCGAGCCCGGAGCTCCTACGAGCAGTACTTC,CASSARARSSYEQYF
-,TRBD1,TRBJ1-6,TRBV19,TGTGCCAGTAGTATAGACCGACAGGGTGGCTGGATATTGGATTCACCCCTCCACTTT,CASSIDRQGGWILDSPLHF
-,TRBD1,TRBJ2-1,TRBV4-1,TGCGCCAGCAGCCACCCGACAGGGGGGAATGAGCAGTTCTTC,CASSHPTGGNEQFF
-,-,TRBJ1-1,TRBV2,TGTGCCAGCAGTGGGGCAGTTCATGCGAACACTGAAGCTTTCTTT,CASSGAVHANTEAFF
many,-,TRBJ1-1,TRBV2,TGTGCCAGCAGTGATGCAGGGATGGACACTGAAGCTTTCTTT,CASSDAGMDTEAFF
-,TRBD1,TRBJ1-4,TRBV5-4,TGTGCCAGCAGCCTCACAGGGGGTGAAAAACTGTTTTTT,CASSLTGGEKLFF
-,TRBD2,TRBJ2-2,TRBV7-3,TGTGCCAGCAGCCAGACGGCAGGCGGGAGGGGTTACGACACCGGGGAGCTGTTTTTT,CASSQTAGGRGYDTGELFF
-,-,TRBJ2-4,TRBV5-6,TGTGCCAGCAGCTTGGCCGGACAAAGGACCAAAAACATTCAGTACTTC,CASSLAGQRTKNIQYF
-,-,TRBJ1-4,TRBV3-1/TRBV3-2,TGTGCCAGCAGCCAAGGCGGGTCGGGTAATGAAAAACTGTTTTTT,CASSQGGSGNEKLFF
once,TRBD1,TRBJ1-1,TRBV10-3,TGTGCCACCTGGACAGGGATGAACACTGAAGCTTTCTTT,CATWTGMNTEAFF
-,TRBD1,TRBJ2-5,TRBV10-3,TGTGCCACCCTAAACCGGGACAGGGGATACCAAGAGACCCAGTACTTC,CATLNRDRGYQETQYF
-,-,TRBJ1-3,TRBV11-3,TGTGCCAGCAGCCTCAGGGGCAGCCGCACCATATATTTT,CASSLRGSRTIYF
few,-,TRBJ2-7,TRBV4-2,TGTGCCAGCAGCCAAGTGCAGACCTACGAGCAGTACTTC,CASSQVQTYEQYF
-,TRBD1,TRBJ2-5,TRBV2,TGTGCCAGAACAGGGGCCGGGGAGACCCAGTACTTC,CARTGAGETQYF
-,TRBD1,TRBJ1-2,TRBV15,TGTGCCACCAGCTCTCTATCAGGGGGGAGATTCTATGGCTACACCTTC,CATSSLSGGRFYGYTF
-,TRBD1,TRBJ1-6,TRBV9,TGTGCCAGCGGAGACAGGGGTCGGCTTGGGGATTCACCCCTCCACTTT,CASGDRGRLGDSPLHF
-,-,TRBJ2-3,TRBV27,TGTGCCAGCAGTTCCCCCCACGCGGCTAGGGAGGATACGCAGTATTTT,CASSSPHAAREDTQYF
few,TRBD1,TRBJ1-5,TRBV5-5,TGTGCCAGCAGCTCACAGGGGAGTAGCAATCAGCCCCAGCATTTT,CASSSQGSSNQPQHF
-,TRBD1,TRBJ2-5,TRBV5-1,TGCGCCAGCAGCATGGGGGACAGCCAAGAGACCCAGTACTTC,CASSMGDSQETQYF
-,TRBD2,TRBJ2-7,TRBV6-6,TGTGCCAGCAGTCGACGACTAGCGGGGGGGACCTACGAGCAGTACTTC,CASSRRLAGGTYEQYF
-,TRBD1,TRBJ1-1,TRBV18,TGTGCCAGCTCACCAGGGACAGGTGTGAACACTGAAGCTTTCTTT,CASSPGTGVNTEAFF
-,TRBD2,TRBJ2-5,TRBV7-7,TGTGCCAGCAGCTTAAAACTAGCGGGACGGGAGACCCAGTACTTC,CASSLKLAGRETQYF
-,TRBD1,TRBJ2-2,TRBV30,TGTGCCTGGACTATATTGGACAGGGCTTGGGCCGGGGAGCTGTTTTTT,CAWTILDRAWAGELFF
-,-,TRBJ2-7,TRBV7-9,TGTGCCAGCAGCTTAGCGCTTTCGCTAGTTAACTACGAGCAGTACTTC,CASSLALSLVNYEQYF
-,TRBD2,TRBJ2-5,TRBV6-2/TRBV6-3,TGTGCCAGCAGTTACTCCGCGGGAGCAGAGACCCAGTACTTC,CASSYSAGAETQYF
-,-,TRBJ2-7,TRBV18,TGTGCCAGCTCACCAACGCAGGGCTCCTACGAGCAGTACTTC,CASSPTQGSYEQYF
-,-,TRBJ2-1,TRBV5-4,TGTGCCAGCAGTTCAGGGTTGAGCTCCTACAATGAGCAGTTCTTC,CASSSGLSSYNEQFF
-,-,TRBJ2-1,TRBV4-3,TGCGCCAGCAGCCAAAAAGGGGGTTCGCAGGGCCGTTCAGTCGCGGCGAATGAGCAGTTCTTC,CASSQKGGSQGRSVAANEQFF
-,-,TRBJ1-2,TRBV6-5,TGTGCCAGCAGACTACGGGACATCGCTAACTATGGCTACACCTTC,CASRLRDIANYGYTF
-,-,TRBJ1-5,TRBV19,TGTGCCAGTAAAAGGCAGGCTATGAATAGCAATCAGCCCCAGCATTTT,CASKRQAMNSNQPQHF